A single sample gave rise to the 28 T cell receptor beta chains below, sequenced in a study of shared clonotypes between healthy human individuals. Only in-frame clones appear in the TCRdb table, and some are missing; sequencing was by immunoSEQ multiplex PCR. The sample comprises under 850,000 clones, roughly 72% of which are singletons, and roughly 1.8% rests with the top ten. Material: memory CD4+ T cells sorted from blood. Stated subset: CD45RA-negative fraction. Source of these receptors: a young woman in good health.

The CDR3 DNA follows: TGCAGCGTTGGGACTCACGCCTACGAGCAGTACTTC. This codes for CSVGTHAYEQYF. This sequence joins TRBV29-1 and TRBJ2-7; TRBD2 is a possible D gene (5 bases). Germline lookup yields CDR1 SQVTM and CDR2 ANQGSEA. The V gene lost 4 bases and the J gene lost 2 bases, with 9 bases spanning the gap. This CDR3 has 12 amino acids.

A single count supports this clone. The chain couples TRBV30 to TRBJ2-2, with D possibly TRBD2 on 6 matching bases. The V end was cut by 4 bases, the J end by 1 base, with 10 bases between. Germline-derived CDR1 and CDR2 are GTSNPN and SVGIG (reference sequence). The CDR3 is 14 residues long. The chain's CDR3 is CAWNGGGNTGELFF. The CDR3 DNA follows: TGTGCCTGGAACGGGGGAGGGAACACCGGGGAGCTGTTTTTT.

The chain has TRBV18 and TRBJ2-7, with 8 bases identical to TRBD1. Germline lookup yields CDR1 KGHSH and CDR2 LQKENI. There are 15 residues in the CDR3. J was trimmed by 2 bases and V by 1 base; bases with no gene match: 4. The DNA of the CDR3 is TGTGCCAGCTCACCACAGAAGGGACAGGCCTACGAGCAGTACTTC. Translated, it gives CASSPQKGQAYEQYF.

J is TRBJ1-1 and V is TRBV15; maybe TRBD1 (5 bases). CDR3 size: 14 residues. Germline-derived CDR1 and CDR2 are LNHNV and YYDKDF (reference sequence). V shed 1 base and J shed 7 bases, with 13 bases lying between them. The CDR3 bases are TGTGCCACCAGCAGAGCGGGTGCGGGGGTTGAAGCTTTCTTT. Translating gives CATSRAGAGVEAFF.

CDR3 DNA: TGCGCCAGCAGCGCTCCTAGGACGGAATACAATGAGCAGTTCTTC. Encoded protein: CASSAPRTEYNEQFF. This chain connects TRBV5-1 to TRBJ2-1; no firm D call. The CDR3 loop spans 15 amino acids. CDR1 SGHRS and CDR2 YFSETQ come from the germline V gene. With 4 bases removed from V and 4 bases from J, the gap between germline ends came to 15 bases.

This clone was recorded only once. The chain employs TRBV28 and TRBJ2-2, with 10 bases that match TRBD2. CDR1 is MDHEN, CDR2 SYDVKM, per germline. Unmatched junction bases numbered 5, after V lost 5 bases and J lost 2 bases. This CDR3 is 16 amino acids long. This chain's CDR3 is CASSKAGGFNTGELFF. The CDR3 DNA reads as TGTGCCAGCAGTAAAGCGGGAGGGTTCAACACCGGGGAGCTGTTTTTT.

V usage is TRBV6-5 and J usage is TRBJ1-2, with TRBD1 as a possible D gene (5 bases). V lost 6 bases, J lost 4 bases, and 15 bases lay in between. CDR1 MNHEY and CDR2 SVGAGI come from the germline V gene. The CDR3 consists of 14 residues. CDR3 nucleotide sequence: TGTGCCAGCAGAAGCAGGCAGGGTACCTATGGCTACACCTTC. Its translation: CASRSRQGTYGYTF.

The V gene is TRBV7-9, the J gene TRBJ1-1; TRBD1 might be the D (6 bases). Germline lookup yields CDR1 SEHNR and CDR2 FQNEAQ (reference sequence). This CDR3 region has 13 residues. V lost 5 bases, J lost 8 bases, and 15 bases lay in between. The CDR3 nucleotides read TGTGCCAGCAGCCCCCCCTTCGACAGGGAAGCTTTCTTT. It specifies CASSPPFDREAFF.

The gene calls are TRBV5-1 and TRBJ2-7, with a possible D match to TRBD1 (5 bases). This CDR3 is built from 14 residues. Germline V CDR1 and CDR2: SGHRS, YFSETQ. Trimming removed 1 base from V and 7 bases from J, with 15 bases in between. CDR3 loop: CASSLTGAGLEQYF. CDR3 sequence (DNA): TGCGCCAGCAGCTTGACAGGCGCAGGGTTGGAGCAGTACTTC.

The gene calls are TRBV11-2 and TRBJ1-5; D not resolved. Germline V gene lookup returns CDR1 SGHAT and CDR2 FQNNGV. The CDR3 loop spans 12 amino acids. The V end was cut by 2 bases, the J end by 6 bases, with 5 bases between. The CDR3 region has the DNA TGTGCCAGCAGCTTACCATCTCAGCCCCAGCATTTT. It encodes CASSLPSQPQHF.

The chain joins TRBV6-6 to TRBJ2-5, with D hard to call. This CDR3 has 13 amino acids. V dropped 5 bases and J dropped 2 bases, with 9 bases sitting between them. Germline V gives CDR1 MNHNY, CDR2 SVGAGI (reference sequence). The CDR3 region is CASSVRGQETQYF. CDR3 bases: TGTGCCAGCAGTGTGAGAGGACAAGAGACCCAGTACTTC.

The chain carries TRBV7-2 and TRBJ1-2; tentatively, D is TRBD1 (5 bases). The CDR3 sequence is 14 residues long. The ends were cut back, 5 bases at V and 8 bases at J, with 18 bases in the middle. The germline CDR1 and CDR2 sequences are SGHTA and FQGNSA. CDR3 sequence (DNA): TGTGCCAGCAGCCCCAGGGCGGGAAGCGACGGCTACACCTTC. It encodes CASSPRAGSDGYTF.

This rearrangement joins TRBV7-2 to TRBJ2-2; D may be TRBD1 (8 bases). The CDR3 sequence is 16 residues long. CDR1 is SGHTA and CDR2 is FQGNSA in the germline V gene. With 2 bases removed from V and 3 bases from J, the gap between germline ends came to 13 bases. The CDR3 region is CASSLRTGRDTGELFF. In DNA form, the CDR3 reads TGTGCCAGCAGCTTACGGACAGGGAGGGACACCGGGGAGCTGTTTTTT.

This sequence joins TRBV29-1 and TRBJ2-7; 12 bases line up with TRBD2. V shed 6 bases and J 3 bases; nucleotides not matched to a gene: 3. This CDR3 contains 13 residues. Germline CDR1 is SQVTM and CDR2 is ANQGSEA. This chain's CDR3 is CSVEGLAGYEQYF. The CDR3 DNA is TGCAGCGTGGAGGGACTAGCGGGCTACGAGCAGTACTTC.

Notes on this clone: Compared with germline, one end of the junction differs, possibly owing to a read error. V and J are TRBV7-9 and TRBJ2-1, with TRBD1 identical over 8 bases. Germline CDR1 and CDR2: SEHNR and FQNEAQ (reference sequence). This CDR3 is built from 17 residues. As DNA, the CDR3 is TGTGCCAGCAGCTTAGACAGGGGGTACCAATCCTCCAATGAGCAGTTCTTC. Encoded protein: CASSLDRGYQSSNEQFF.

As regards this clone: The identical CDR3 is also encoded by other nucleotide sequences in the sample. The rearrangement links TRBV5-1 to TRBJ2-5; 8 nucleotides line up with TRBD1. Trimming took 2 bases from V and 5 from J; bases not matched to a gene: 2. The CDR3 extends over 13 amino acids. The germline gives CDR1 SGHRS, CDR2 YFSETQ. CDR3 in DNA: TGCGCCAGCAGCTTCGGACAGGGTGAGACCCAGTACTTC. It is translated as CASSFGQGETQYF.

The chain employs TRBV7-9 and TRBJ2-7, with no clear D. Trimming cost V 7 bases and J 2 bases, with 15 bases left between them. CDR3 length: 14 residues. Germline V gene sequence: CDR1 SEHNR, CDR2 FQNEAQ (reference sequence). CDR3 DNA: TGTGCCAGCATCACAGAGGAAAATCCCTACGAGCAGTACTTC. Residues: CASITEENPYEQYF.

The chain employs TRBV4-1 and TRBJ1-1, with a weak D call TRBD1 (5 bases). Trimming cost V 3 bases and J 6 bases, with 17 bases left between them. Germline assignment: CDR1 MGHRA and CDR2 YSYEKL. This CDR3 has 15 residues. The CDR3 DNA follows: TGCGCCAGCAGCCAGGGCCACTCCTCCAGGGCTGAAGCTTTCTTT. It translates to CASSQGHSSRAEAFF.

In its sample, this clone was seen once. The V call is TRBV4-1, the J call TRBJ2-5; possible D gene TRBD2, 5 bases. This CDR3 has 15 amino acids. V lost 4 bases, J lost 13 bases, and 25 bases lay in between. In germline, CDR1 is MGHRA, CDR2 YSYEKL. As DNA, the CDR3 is TGCGCCAGCAGCCCGGGGTTGGGTTCCCCGTCCGCCCCGTACTTC. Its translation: CASSPGLGSPSAPYF.

CDR3 DNA: TGTGCCAGCAGCTTGGACAGGGGTTACGAGCAGTACTTC. Amino acids: CASSLDRGYEQYF. The chain has TRBV7-9 and TRBJ2-7; 9 bases align to TRBD1. Losses at the gene ends were 3 bases for V and 4 bases for J; bases not matched to a gene: 1. CDR1 and CDR2 (germline): SEHNR, FQNEAQ (reference sequence). This CDR3 is built from 13 residues.

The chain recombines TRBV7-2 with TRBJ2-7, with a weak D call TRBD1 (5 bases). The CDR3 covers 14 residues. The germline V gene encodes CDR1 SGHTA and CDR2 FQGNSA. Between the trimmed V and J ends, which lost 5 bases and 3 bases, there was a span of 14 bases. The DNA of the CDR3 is TGTGCCAGCAGCCCCGTGGCAGGGCGCTACGAGCAGTACTTC. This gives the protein CASSPVAGRYEQYF.

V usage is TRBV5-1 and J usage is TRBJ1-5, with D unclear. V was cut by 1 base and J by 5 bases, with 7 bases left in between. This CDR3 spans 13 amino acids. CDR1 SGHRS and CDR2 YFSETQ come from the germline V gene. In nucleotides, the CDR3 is TGCGCCAGCAGCTTGTTCACTGATCAGCCCCAGCATTTT. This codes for CASSLFTDQPQHF.

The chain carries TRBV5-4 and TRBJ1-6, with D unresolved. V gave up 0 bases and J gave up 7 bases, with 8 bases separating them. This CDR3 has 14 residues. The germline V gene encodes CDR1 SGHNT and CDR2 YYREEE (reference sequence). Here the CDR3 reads CASSLDQENSPLHF. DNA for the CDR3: TGTGCCAGCAGCTTGGACCAGGAGAATTCACCCCTCCACTTT.

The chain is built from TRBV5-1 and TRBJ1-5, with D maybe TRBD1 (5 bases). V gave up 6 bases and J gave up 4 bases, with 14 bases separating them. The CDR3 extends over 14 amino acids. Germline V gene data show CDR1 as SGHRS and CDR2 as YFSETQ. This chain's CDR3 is CASTVRDGNQPQHF. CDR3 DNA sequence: TGCGCCAGCACAGTACGGGACGGGAATCAGCCCCAGCATTTT.

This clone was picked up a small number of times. DNA for the CDR3: TGTGCCAGCAGCCTCCCGCGACAGGGTCCGGAAGCTTTCTTT. Translation: CASSLPRQGPEAFF. This chain uses TRBV11-2 with TRBJ1-1; TRBD1 matches at 7 bases. The junction had 11 bases not matched to a gene; V was cut back by 5 bases and J by 8 bases. The length of the CDR3 is 14 residues. Germline V gene data show CDR1 as SGHAT and CDR2 as FQNNGV.

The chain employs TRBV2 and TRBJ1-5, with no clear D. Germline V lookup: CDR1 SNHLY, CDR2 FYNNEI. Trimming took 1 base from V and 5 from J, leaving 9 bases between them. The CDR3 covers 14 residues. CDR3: CASSEVTLDQPQHF. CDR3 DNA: TGTGCCAGCAGTGAAGTTACCCTCGATCAGCCCCAGCATTTT.

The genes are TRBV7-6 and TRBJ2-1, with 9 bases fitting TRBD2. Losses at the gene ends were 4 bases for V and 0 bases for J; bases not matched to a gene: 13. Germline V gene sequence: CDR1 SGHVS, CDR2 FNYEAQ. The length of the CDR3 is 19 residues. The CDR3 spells CASSYPGVAGDHSYNEQFF. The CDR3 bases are TGTGCCAGCAGCTACCCGGGGGTAGCGGGAGACCACTCCTACAATGAGCAGTTCTTC.

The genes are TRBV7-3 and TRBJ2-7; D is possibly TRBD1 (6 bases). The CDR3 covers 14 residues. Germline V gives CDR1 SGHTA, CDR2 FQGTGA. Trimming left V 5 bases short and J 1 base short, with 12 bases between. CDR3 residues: CASSLLTGSYEQYF. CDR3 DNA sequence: TGTGCCAGCAGCCTACTGACAGGTTCCTACGAGCAGTACTTC.